This T cell receptor beta chain was retrieved from a study of technical replicates of blood from a handful of donors. Profiled with immunoSEQ multiplex PCR; TCRdb holds only in-frame clones, not every one. The table lists under 75,000 clones, around 95% of them singletons. The ends were cut back, 5 bases at V and 1 base at J, with 9 bases in the middle. CDR1 and CDR2 from the germline V gene are SEHNR and FQNEAQ (reference sequence). This CDR3 has 13 residues. A word on this clone: Other DNA sequences in this sample translate to the same CDR3.

The gene calls are TRBV7-9 and TRBJ2-7, with TRBD2 as a possible D gene (5 bases). This clonotype was obtained from a human donor in good health. Sequenced: T cells isolated from PBMCs. The CDR3 coding sequence is TGTGCCAGCAGCCGCGGGCTATCCTACGAGCAGTACTTC. This translates into CASSRGLSYEQYF.